This passage covers 30 T cell receptor beta chains from one sample sequenced in a study of cytomegalovirus exposure and HLA in healthy donors. Primers for the PCR totalled 60 Vbeta and 13 Jbeta. This table comes from immunoSEQ multiplex PCR, and its TCRdb copy is limited to in-frame clones, with some not included. Of about 200,000 clones in the sample, approximately 70% were seen once. Material for sequencing was PBMCs. The receptor set was obtained from a woman aged 25 to 39 in good health and CMV-seronegative.

The V and J genes are TRBV7-9 and TRBJ2-7; D is perhaps TRBD1 (6 bases). V was clipped by 5 bases and J by 1 base, with 12 bases between them. Germline V gives CDR1 SEHNR, CDR2 FQNEAQ (reference sequence). The CDR3 is made up of 14 amino acids. The CDR3 sequence: CASSKDSLSYEQYF. The CDR3 region has the DNA TGTGCCAGCAGCAAGGACAGTTTATCCTACGAGCAGTACTTC. Based on the CDR3 plus reference TRBV7-9 and TRBJ2-7, the full variable domain is DTGVSQNPRHKITKRGQNVTFRCDPISEHNRLYWYRQTLGQGPEFLTYFQNEAQLEKSRLLSDRFSAERPKGSFSTLEIQRTEQGDSAMYLCASSKDSLSYEQYFGPGTRLTVT.

This clone was seen a single time. This chain joins TRBV13 and TRBJ1-5, with a possible D match to TRBD1 (6 bases). The CDR3 loop spans 15 amino acids. With 0 bases removed from V and 1 base from J, the gap between germline ends came to 7 bases. CDR1 and CDR2 from the germline V gene are PRHDT and FYEKMQ (reference sequence). The CDR3 loop reads CASSLGQGSNQPQHF. Written as DNA, the CDR3 is TGTGCCAGCAGCTTAGGACAGGGAAGCAATCAGCCCCAGCATTTT.

V gene TRBV23-1 combines with J gene TRBJ1-1; tentative D call: TRBD1 (5 bases). TRBV23-1 is an ORF, with its function uncertain. This CDR3 has 15 residues. Between the trimmed V and J ends, which lost 0 bases and 4 bases, there was a span of 12 bases. The CDR3 DNA is TGCGCCAGCAGTCAATCAGCAGGGTATGGCACTGAAGCTTTCTTT. This sequence encodes CASSQSAGYGTEAFF.

The CDR3 here is CASSRRGTGGRGTEAFF. Written as DNA, the CDR3 is TGTGCCAGCAGTCGGCGGGGGACAGGGGGCAGAGGAACTGAAGCTTTCTTT. V is TRBV28 and J is TRBJ1-1; 12 bases line up with TRBD1. The V gene's germline CDR1 is MDHEN and CDR2 SYDVKM. With V trimmed by 5 bases and J by 5 bases, 12 bases remained unmatched. There are 17 residues in the CDR3.

The sample holds one count of this clone. The V gene is TRBV27, the J gene TRBJ2-1, with 8 bases fitting TRBD1. V shed 7 bases, J shed 7 bases, and the junction held 9 bases outside the gene matches. From germline, CDR1 is MNHEY and CDR2 SMNVEV (reference sequence). The CDR3 contains 14 residues. The CDR3 loop is CASKRQGLGNEQFF. The CDR3 DNA reads as TGTGCCAGCAAGAGACAGGGGTTGGGGAATGAGCAGTTCTTC.

Here the CDR3 reads CSVSPAGTDRGYTF. The DNA of the CDR3 is TGCAGCGTCTCCCCCGCCGGGACAGATCGAGGCTACACCTTC. The chain employs TRBV29-1 and TRBJ1-2; TRBD1 matches at 7 bases. Trimming removed 6 bases from V and 8 bases from J; junction bases left unmatched: 15. Per the germline V gene, CDR1 is SQVTM and CDR2 is ANQGSEA. The CDR3 has 14 residues. Combining the CDR3 with reference TRBV29-1 and TRBJ1-2 gives the whole variable domain SAVISQKPSRDICQRGTSLTIQCQVDSQVTMMFWYRQQPGQSLTLIATANQGSEATYESGFVIDKFPISRPNLTFSTLTVSNMSPEDSSIYLCSVSPAGTDRGYTFGSGTRLTVV.

CDR3 loop: CASSMRPYGNTGELFF. For the CDR3, the DNA is TGTGCCAGTAGTATGCGGCCCTATGGGAACACCGGGGAGCTGTTTTTT. The chain joins TRBV19 to TRBJ2-2; D is unresolved. CDR1 is LNHDA and CDR2 is SQIVND in the germline V gene (reference sequence). V gave up 3 bases and J gave up 1 base, with 12 bases separating them. The length of the CDR3 is 16 residues.

The chain couples TRBV5-1 to TRBJ2-7; 7 nucleotides match TRBD1. This CDR3 contains 16 residues. Germline V CDR1 and CDR2: SGHRS, YFSETQ. The ends lost 2 bases at V and 2 bases at J; junction bases unmatched: 10. CDR3 DNA sequence: TGCGCCAGCAGCTTCCCCCGACAGGGTGAACCCTACGAGCAGTACTTC. Translation: CASSFPRQGEPYEQYF.

This clone was detected a few times. The chain couples TRBV10-3 to TRBJ2-7, with 14 nucleotides matching TRBD2. The CDR3 covers 14 residues. The germline V gene encodes CDR1 ENHRY and CDR2 SYGVKD. Losses at the gene ends were 8 bases for V and 6 bases for J; bases not matched to a gene: 6. The CDR3 sequence: CAIGSGTSGSEQYF. DNA for the CDR3: TGTGCCATCGGATCCGGGACTAGCGGGAGCGAGCAGTACTTC.

About this clone: At one end the junction does not follow the germline gene, possibly because of a read error. The chain joins TRBV6-1 to TRBJ1-2; 12 bases line up with TRBD1. Germline V gene sequence: CDR1 MNHNS, CDR2 SASEGT. The CDR3 loop spans 14 amino acids. CDR3 in amino acids: CAGSVGQGAYGYTF. CDR3 nucleotide sequence: TGTGCCGGCAGTGTGGGACAGGGGGCCTATGGCTACACCTTC.

The CDR3 DNA reads as TGTGCCAGCAGTTTAGCGGACAGTCGTTACGAGCAGTACTTC. This translates into CASSLADSRYEQYF. The V gene is TRBV27, the J gene TRBJ2-7; D is possibly TRBD1 (6 bases). The CDR3 spans 14 residues. CDR1 is MNHEY, CDR2 SMNVEV, per germline (reference sequence). V shed 2 bases and J shed 4 bases, with 12 bases lying between them.

This chain connects TRBV6-1 to TRBJ1-1; D might be TRBD1 (5 bases). CDR3 length: 14 amino acids. Germline assignment: CDR1 MNHNS and CDR2 SASEGT. Trimming left V 7 bases short and J 4 bases short, with 16 bases between. This chain's CDR3 is CASNVGRQGTEAFF. The DNA for the CDR3 is TGTGCCAGCAATGTTGGTCGTCAGGGCACTGAAGCTTTCTTT.

The genes are TRBV6-1 and TRBJ2-3; maybe TRBD1 (6 bases). V lost 0 bases and J 3 bases, leaving 10 bases between the germline ends. The V gene's germline CDR1 is MNHNS and CDR2 SASEGT. This CDR3 is built from 15 residues. The CDR3 sequence: CASSEALQGTDTQYF. DNA of the CDR3: TGTGCCAGCAGTGAAGCGCTTCAGGGGACAGATACGCAGTATTTT.

The chain is built from TRBV27 and TRBJ1-5, with 11 bases matching TRBD1. Trimming removed 6 bases from V and 7 bases from J; junction bases left unmatched: 5. The CDR3 has 14 amino acids. Germline CDR1 is MNHEY and CDR2 is SMNVEV (reference sequence). The CDR3 is CASSGTGGGQPQHF. The CDR3, as DNA: TGTGCCAGCAGCGGGACAGGGGGGGGACAGCCCCAGCATTTT.

A few counts support this clone. The chain combines TRBV4-1 with TRBJ1-1; D is ambiguous. This CDR3 region has 15 residues. V was cut by 0 bases and J by 2 bases, with 10 bases left in between. The germline CDR1 and CDR2 sequences are MGHRA and YSYEKL. In DNA form, the CDR3 reads TGCGCCAGCAGCCAAGATTCGGGGTATAACACTGAAGCTTTCTTT. This sequence encodes CASSQDSGYNTEAFF.

The chain uses TRBV5-1 and TRBJ2-7; 11 positions match TRBD1. Germline trimming cut 4 bases from V and 7 bases from J; bases unmatched to any gene: 13. Germline CDR1 and CDR2: SGHRS and YFSETQ. The CDR3 sequence is 16 residues long. The CDR3 here is CASSRTGGESLFEQYF. In DNA form, the CDR3 reads TGCGCCAGCAGCCGGACAGGGGGCGAGTCCCTTTTTGAGCAGTACTTC. Full variable domain (outside the CDR3, taken from reference TRBV5-1 and TRBJ2-7): KAGVTQTPRYLIKTRGQQVTLSCSPISGHRSVSWYQQTPGQGLQFLFEYFSETQRNKGNFPGRFSGRQFSNSRSEMNVSTLELGDSALYLCASSRTGGESLFEQYFGPGTRLTVT.

This chain links TRBV14 with TRBJ1-2; D not resolved. This CDR3 comprises 12 residues. Per the germline V gene, CDR1 is SGHDN and CDR2 is FVKESK. V was pared by 3 bases and J by 4 bases, with 6 bases between. As DNA, the CDR3 is TGTGCCAGCAGCCAGAACGGCTATGGCTACACCTTC. The encoded protein is CASSQNGYGYTF.

The V and J genes are TRBV5-6 and TRBJ2-5; 10 bases fit TRBD2. The J call may be faulty, since TRBJ2-7 better matches the DNA end. This CDR3 is 14 amino acids long. Germline V gene lookup returns CDR1 SGHDT and CDR2 YYEEEE. For the CDR3, the DNA is TGTGCCAGCAGCTTAGCGGGGGGGCTTTACGAGCAGTACTTC. Amino acid sequence: CASSLAGGLYEQYF.

The chain couples TRBV4-3 to TRBJ1-1; D remains unclear. With 1 base removed from V and 3 bases from J, the gap between germline ends came to 9 bases. The CDR3 is made up of 14 amino acids. CDR1 and CDR2 (germline): LGHNA, YSLEER. The chain's CDR3 is CASSQVLVYTEAFF. Here the CDR3 DNA reads TGCGCCAGCAGCCAAGTGTTAGTTTACACTGAAGCTTTCTTT.

The CDR3: CSVELRGRTYEQYF. The CDR3 coding sequence is TGCAGCGTTGAACTCCGGGGTAGAACTTACGAGCAGTACTTC. This chain uses TRBV29-1 with TRBJ2-7; D is perhaps TRBD2 (5 bases). CDR3 length: 14 amino acids. The V gene's germline CDR1 is SQVTM and CDR2 ANQGSEA. Between the trimmed V and J ends, which lost 2 bases and 4 bases, there was a span of 15 bases.

The V gene is TRBV11-2, the J gene TRBJ2-7; TRBD2 agrees at 7 bases. CDR1 is SGHAT and CDR2 is FQNNGV in the germline V gene. The CDR3 contains 15 residues. Trimming took 1 base from V and 3 from J; bases not matched to a gene: 6. The CDR3 is CASSLGGGGGYEQYF. CDR3 sequence (DNA): TGTGCCAGCAGCTTAGGGGGTGGGGGGGGCTACGAGCAGTACTTC.

V and J are TRBV7-8 and TRBJ2-7; tentative D call: TRBD1 (5 bases). The CDR3 is 15 amino acids. V was shortened by 4 bases and J by 8 bases, with 21 bases between the two germline ends. Looked up from germline, CDR1 is SGHVS and CDR2 is FQNEAQ. The CDR3 DNA follows: TGTGCCAGCAGCTCGATGAATGACAGAGCAGGAAAGCAGTACTTC. This gives the protein CASSSMNDRAGKQYF.

The genes are TRBV6-1 and TRBJ1-5, with D perhaps matching TRBD1 (6 bases). The CDR3 is 15 residues long. V lost 2 bases and J 2 bases, leaving 10 bases between the germline ends. Germline V gene lookup returns CDR1 MNHNS and CDR2 SASEGT. Here the CDR3 reads CASSELDSGNQPQHF. The CDR3 DNA follows: TGTGCCAGCAGTGAACTGGACAGCGGCAATCAGCCCCAGCATTTT.

The V call is TRBV9, the J call TRBJ1-2, with a tentative D call TRBD1 (5 bases). The germline V gene encodes CDR1 SGDLS and CDR2 YYNGEE. Between the trimmed V and J ends, which lost 6 bases and 3 bases, there was a span of 27 bases. This CDR3 has 18 amino acids. Here the CDR3 reads CASTGTRQRSDIYYGYTF. The CDR3 DNA is TGTGCCAGCACCGGAACAAGACAGAGGTCGGATATTTACTATGGCTACACCTTC.

The V gene is TRBV5-1, the J gene TRBJ1-1, with 7 bases identical to TRBD1. Unmatched junction bases numbered 4, after V lost 0 bases and J lost 5 bases. CDR1 and CDR2 (germline): SGHRS, YFSETQ. The CDR3 spans 14 residues. The CDR3 nucleotides read TGCGCCAGCAGCTTGGGAACGACAGGGACTGAAGCTTTCTTT. This encodes CASSLGTTGTEAFF.

V gene TRBV28 combines with J gene TRBJ2-1, with D maybe TRBD2 (5 bases). Between the trimmed V and J ends, which lost 2 bases and 0 bases, there was a span of 20 bases. Germline CDR1 and CDR2: MDHEN and SYDVKM. This CDR3 comprises 19 residues. The CDR3 reads CASSLNGIGLVVSYNEQFF. CDR3 coding DNA: TGTGCCAGCAGTTTAAACGGGATAGGGCTCGTAGTCTCCTACAATGAGCAGTTCTTC.

The chain carries TRBV6-1 and TRBJ2-7; D call uncertain. V lost 2 bases to trimming and J lost 0 bases, with 8 bases between them. Germline loops: CDR1 MNHNS, CDR2 SASEGT. The CDR3 runs 14 residues. The CDR3 DNA sequence: TGTGCCAGCAGTGAACTCTGGAGCTCCTACGAGCAGTACTTC. Protein product: CASSELWSSYEQYF.

The sample holds a few counts of this clone. V usage is TRBV29-1 and J usage is TRBJ1-1, with 9 bases identical to TRBD1. Germline lookup yields CDR1 SQVTM and CDR2 ANQGSEA. This CDR3 is built from 12 residues. With V trimmed by 6 bases and J by 7 bases, 6 bases remained unmatched. The CDR3 coding sequence is TGCAGCGTCGCGGGGACAGGGCATGAAGCTTTCTTT. As protein: CSVAGTGHEAFF. Drawing the rest from reference TRBV29-1 and TRBJ1-1, the complete variable domain is SAVISQKPSRDICQRGTSLTIQCQVDSQVTMMFWYRQQPGQSLTLIATANQGSEATYESGFVIDKFPISRPNLTFSTLTVSNMSPEDSSIYLCSVAGTGHEAFFGQGTRLTVV.

A few counts support this clone. The chain couples TRBV5-6 to TRBJ1-4; D uncertain. The CDR3 totals 14 residues. Trimming left V 0 bases short and J 0 bases short, with 3 bases between. Germline CDR1 is SGHDT and CDR2 is YYEEEE. The CDR3 here is CASSLEPTNEKLFF. DNA of the CDR3: TGTGCCAGCAGCTTGGAGCCAACTAATGAAAAACTGTTTTTT.

The genes are TRBV7-2 and TRBJ2-2; TRBD2 aligns across 14 bases. Trimming cost V 5 bases and J 5 bases; bases outside gene matches: 10. Germline V lookup: CDR1 SGHTA, CDR2 FQGNSA. This CDR3 region has 18 residues. The CDR3, as DNA: TGTGCCAGCAGCCTCAGACTAGCGGGAGGGCAAGATACCGGGGAGCTGTTTTTT. It encodes CASSLRLAGGQDTGELFF.